This is a list of T cell receptor beta chains from one sample in a study of tumor-infiltrating lymphocytes in primary liver carcinoma. TCRdb analysed the multiplex PCR reads with MiXCR anew, one entry per CDR3 protein. This sample yields about 210,000 distinct CDR3 sequences, of which 65% are seen a single time; about 7.1% belongs to the top ten. The sequencing input was peripheral blood. The source of these receptors is a woman in her sixties with primary liver carcinoma and hepatitis B virus infection. CDR3s include the opening cysteine and the closing phenylalanine or tryptophan. The order of the fields is J gene, clone size, D gene, V gene, CDR3 protein, CDR3 DNA. A D gene is named only where the DNA matches it firmly. Clone size is not always given. Where it is, it says once, few, many or a class for expanded clones.

TRBJ2-1	many	-	TRBV10-3	CAISGKTRRVTNEQFF	TGTGCCATCAGTGGTAAAACTAGACGCGTTACGAATGAGCAGTTCTTC
TRBJ2-1	many	TRBD1	TRBV12-3/TRBV12-4	CASSLSQGARNEQFF	TGTGCCAGCAGTCTTTCCCAGGGGGCGCGGAATGAGCAGTTCTTC
TRBJ1-2	-	-	TRBV28	CASSPGTFAEGYTF	TGTGCCAGCAGTCCGGGGACCTTCGCGGAAGGCTACACCTTC
TRBJ2-7	-	-	TRBV4-2	CANSPGQGGSYEQCF	TGTGCCAACAGCCCAGGCCAGGGGGGGTCTTACGAGCAGTGCTTC
TRBJ1-1	many	-	TRBV5-1	CASSLASGHTEAFF	TGCGCCAGCAGCTTGGCCTCAGGGCACACTGAAGCTTTCTTT
TRBJ1-4	-	-	TRBV5-1	CASSLGTREKLFF	TGCGCCAGCAGCCTCGGGACAAGGGAAAAACTGTTTTTT
TRBJ2-1	-	TRBD2	TRBV11-3	CAGSLETSGLNEQFF	TGTGCCGGCAGCTTAGAGACTAGCGGGCTGAATGAACAGTTCTTC
TRBJ1-1	many	TRBD1	TRBV29-1	CSAGTDEAFF	TGCAGCGCCGGGACAGATGAAGCTTTCTTT
TRBJ2-5	-	-	TRBV6-5	CASRRQVRVETQYF	TGTGCCAGCAGACGACAGGTTCGCGTAGAGACGCAGTACTTC
TRBJ1-1	few	-	TRBV28	CATLNGGSLNTEAFF	TGTGCCACACTAAATGGAGGCAGTTTGAACACTGAAGCTTTCTTT
TRBJ2-7	-	TRBD1	TRBV7-9	CVNSPRDQGADYEQYF	TGTGTCAACAGCCCCCGGGATCAGGGGGCGGACTACGAGCAGTACTTC
TRBJ2-1	-	-	TRBV23-1	CTSSPRGLAGINNEQFF	TGCACCAGCAGTCCCAGGGGGCTAGCGGGGATCAACAATGAGCAGTTCTTC
TRBJ1-1	once	-	TRBV7-9	CASSQFRTATTEAFF	TGTGCCAGCAGCCAATTTAGGACGGCGACCACTGAAGCTTTCTTT
TRBJ2-3	few	TRBD2	TRBV28	CASSQPTSGSRDTQYF	TGTGCCAGCAGTCAACCGACTAGCGGGAGCAGGGATACGCAGTATTTT
TRBJ1-5	many	-	TRBV4-1	CASSQHRLRGEQPQHF	TGCGCCAGCAGCCAACATCGACTAAGGGGCGAACAGCCCCAGCATTTT
TRBJ2-3	-	TRBD2	TRBV11-2	CASSLDLGGLAGVGIDTQYF	TGTGCCAGCAGCTTAGACCTAGGTGGGTTAGCGGGAGTAGGGATAGATACGCAGTATTTT
TRBJ2-3	-	TRBD2	TRBV6-6	CAISYKGLAHSDTQYF	TGTGCCATCAGTTACAAAGGACTAGCGCATTCAGATACGCAGTATTTT
TRBJ2-7	-	TRBD1	TRBV5-1	CATSLEGGDRGWSYEQYF	TGCGCCACCAGCTTGGAGGGTGGCGACAGGGGTTGGTCCTACGAGCAGTACTTC
TRBJ1-6	-	TRBD1	TRBV6-2/TRBV6-3	CASSLDRGVNSPLHF	TGTGCCAGCAGTTTGGACAGGGGCGTTAATTCACCCCTCCACTTT
TRBJ2-5	-	-	TRBV20-1	CSPRSTGNIETQYF	TGCAGTCCTAGAAGTACAGGGAACATTGAGACCCAGTACTTC
TRBJ2-1	-	TRBD2	TRBV18	CASSSGTSGPEQFF	TGTGCCAGCTCATCGGGAACTAGCGGCCCTGAGCAGTTCTTC
TRBJ1-6	few	-	TRBV7-9	CAIAERVDSPLHF	TGTGCCATTGCCGAGAGGGTGGATTCACCCCTCCACTTT
TRBJ1-4	many	-	TRBV4-2	CASSAGDSGTNEKLFF	TGTGCCAGCAGCGCAGGGGACTCAGGAACTAATGAAAAACTGTTTTTT
TRBJ2-3	-	TRBD2	TRBV4-2	CASTQTGGRGPDTQYF	TGTGCCAGCACCCAAACTGGCGGGAGGGGTCCAGATACGCAGTATTTT